This record looks at one T cell receptor beta chain sequence and its context. The repertoire was sequenced with immunoSEQ multiplex PCR; TCRdb's copy has only in-frame clones and lacks some. The sample shows tens of thousands of clones, about 90% of them seen only once. The sample originates from a study of control samples from healthy donors and cancer patients. The sequence was obtained from a woman in her 50s in good health. Material: blood.

This chain's CDR3 is CASSQDGKSNQPQHF. The CDR3 nucleotides read TGTGCCAGCAGCCAAGACGGCAAGAGCAATCAGCCCCAGCATTTT. The chain combines TRBV3-1 (or the pseudogene TRBV3-2) with TRBJ1-5; unclear D gene. V was shortened by 0 bases and J by 1 base, with 7 bases between the two germline ends. CDR1 LGHDT and CDR2 YNNKEL come from the germline V gene (reference sequence). The CDR3 runs to 15 residues.